This T cell receptor (beta chain) derives from a study of CD8+CD57+ T cells in acquired aplastic anemia. Study-level information: Sorted CD4+ and CD8+ cell DNA averaged approximately 3 ug. There were roughly 10 million reads, on average, for CD4+ cells from healthy donors.

V lost 10 bases to trimming and J lost 1 base; unmatched junction nucleotides: 7. There are 15 residues in the CDR3. Germline V gene data show CDR1 as LNHDA and CDR2 as SQIVND (reference sequence). TCR beta VDJ and CDR3 profiling used genomic DNA as template. TCRdb recomputed calls from the reads with MiXCR, one row per CDR3 protein. The profile shows about 64,000 distinct CDR3 sequences, less than 65% of them singletons. This clonotype was observed once. Its cognate antigen is unknown. Overall study findings and caveats: Significance was not reached for CD8+ Simpson's diversity between patients and controls. Researchers report that twenty-nine CD8+ CDR3 sequences appeared in both patients and controls.

Sequencing input: sorted CD4+, CD8+, or CD8+CD57+ T cells (not recorded which) from PBMCs. The gene calls are TRBV19 and TRBJ2-1; 10 bases match TRBD2. This TCR derives from a human donor in good health, serving as a control. As DNA, the CDR3 is TGTGCCACCAGCCGGACTAGCGGATCCTACAATGAGCAGTTCTTC. This sequence encodes CATSRTSGSYNEQFF.